This TCR beta chain was documented in a study of spatial heterogeneity in lung cancer. Overall study context: The donor population consisted of some 70 patients with untreated, early-stage non-small cell lung cancer. Sequenced were any available follow-up PBMC samples, which had been obtained a median of about two years after resection. An average of more than ten raw reads was observed per unique TCR and UMI combination.

Time point specified: blood at routine non-recurrence follow-up after resection. Whole RNA was taken from tumor, nontumor lung or frozen PBMC; it was then sequenced unsorted. Germline CDR1 ENHRY, CDR2 SYGVKD. The CDR3 spans 14 residues. TCRdb re-called the 5' RACE reads through MiXCR, storing one row per CDR3 protein. The sample holds about 23,000 distinct CDR3 sequences, 9% to 10% seen once. The chain combines TRBV10-3 with TRBJ1-6, with D maybe TRBD1 (6 bases). This specimen consisted of PBMCs, obtained at follow-up. The receptor was isolated from a male donor with early-stage non-small cell lung cancer. CDR3 in DNA: TGTGCGACCGAAGGGGGGAGTACGAATTCACCCCTCCACTTT. This encodes CATEGGSTNSPLHF.